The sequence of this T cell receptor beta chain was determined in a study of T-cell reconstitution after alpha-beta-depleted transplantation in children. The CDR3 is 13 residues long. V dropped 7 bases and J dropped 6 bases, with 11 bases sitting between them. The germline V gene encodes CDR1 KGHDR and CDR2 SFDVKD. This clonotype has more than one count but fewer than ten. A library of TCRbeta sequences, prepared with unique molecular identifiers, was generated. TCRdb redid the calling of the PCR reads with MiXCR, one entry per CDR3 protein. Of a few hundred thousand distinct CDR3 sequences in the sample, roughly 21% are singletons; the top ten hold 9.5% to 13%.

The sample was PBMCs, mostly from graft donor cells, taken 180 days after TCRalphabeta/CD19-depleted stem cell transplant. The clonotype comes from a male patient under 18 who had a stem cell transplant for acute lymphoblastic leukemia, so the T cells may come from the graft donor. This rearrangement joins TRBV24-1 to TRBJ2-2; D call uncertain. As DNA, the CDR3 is TGTGCCACCAGCTCTGGGTTGGCCGGGGAGCTGTTTTTT. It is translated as CATSSGLAGELFF.